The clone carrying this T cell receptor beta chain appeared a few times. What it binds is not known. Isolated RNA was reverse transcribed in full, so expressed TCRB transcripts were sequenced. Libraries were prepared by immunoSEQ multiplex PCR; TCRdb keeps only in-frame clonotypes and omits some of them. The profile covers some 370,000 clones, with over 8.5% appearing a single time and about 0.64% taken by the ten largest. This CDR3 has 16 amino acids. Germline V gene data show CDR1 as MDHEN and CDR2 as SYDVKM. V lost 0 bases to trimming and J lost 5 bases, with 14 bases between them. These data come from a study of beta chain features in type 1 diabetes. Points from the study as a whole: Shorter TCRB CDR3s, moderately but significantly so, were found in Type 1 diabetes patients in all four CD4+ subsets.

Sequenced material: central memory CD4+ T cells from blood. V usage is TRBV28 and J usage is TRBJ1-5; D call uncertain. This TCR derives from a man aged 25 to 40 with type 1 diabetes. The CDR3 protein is CASSLWTISSDQPQHF. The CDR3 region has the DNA TGTGCCAGCAGTTTATGGACCATTTCGTCTGATCAGCCCCAGCATTTT.